This T cell receptor beta chain originates from a study of Graves' ophthalmopathy and Graves' hyperthyroidism (dated by TCRdb to 2016 to 2019). Background on the whole study: Hyperthyroidism was defined as stable when no progression to ophthalmopathy occurred within 18 months of follow-up. Following sample collection, hyperthyroidism patients were given methimazole at a starting dose of 30 mg daily, and ophthalmopathy patients were given high-dose intravenous methylprednisolone. TCR beta repertoire signatures were used to distinguish Graves' ophthalmopathy from Graves' hyperthyroidism and to predict progression to ophthalmopathy. To explore V-J signatures distinguishing ophthalmopathy from hyperthyroidism, a discovery set of 100 or so patients (roughly 45 ophthalmopathy, roughly 60 stable hyperthyroidism) was enrolled. For independent validation, a separate cohort was made up of 18 hyperthyroidism patients plus 17 patients who later progressed from hyperthyroidism to ophthalmopathy. In several hyperthyroidism patients, the T-cell repertoire of thyroid tissue was compared with the T-cell repertoire of blood. In total, 135 blood samples were TCR-sequenced: 43 ophthalmopathy, 75 hyperthyroidism and some 17 hyperthyroidism-to-ophthalmopathy patients.

V is cut back by 1 base and J by 5 bases, with 3 bases in the junction unmatched. CDR1 and CDR2, per the germline V gene, are SQVTM and ANQGSEA. The CDR3 runs 13 amino acids, cysteine and phenylalanine included. Only the CDR3 region is kept as DNA, spanning 39 bases read in frame from base 1. For repertoire sequencing, the TCR beta CDR3 regions were amplified from RNA transcripts. A first-round RT-PCR used HTBI primers with the Qiagen OneStep RT-PCR kit, followed by a second-round multiplex PCR, size selection and purification. Libraries were sequenced paired-end with 100 bp reads on an Illumina HiSeq2000. The original pipeline was this. Reads were processed with SOAPnuke, discarding reads with adapters, uncalled bases, mean Phred below 15, or no exact constant-primer or identifier match. COPE v1.2.5 was used to merge the high-quality paired reads. Each unique nucleotide sequence was treated as a clonotype, and MiTCR v1.1 was used to align the clonotypes to the IMGT TRB V, D and J references. Analysis was restricted to V-J combinations with a frequency above 0.0001, which covered approximately 99% of repertoires. For each V-J combination, a TCR clonal expansion and chaos score was defined as F50 clonal expansion divided by the chaos observed in the TCRdist matrix. Welch's t-statistics and random forest were used to narrow the features down to roughly twelve V-J combinations, which were then fed into a naive Bayes classifier. Thyroid-blood repertoire similarity was quantified with the Morisita-Horn index. The raw public data were reprocessed by TCRdb itself: fastp quality trimming at Q25, MiXCR clonotype calling, in-frame beta chains only. Records with the same CDR3 protein are collapsed into one entry carrying the most frequent genes and DNA. None of the V and J calls come from the authors' own analysis; TCRdb made them. Across this sample there are over a million distinct CDR3 sequences, with 35% to 40% seen only once. 8.5% to 14% of the sample comes from the top ten.

This clonotype was counted many times. The antigen this receptor binds is unknown. Nothing much larger sits one base from this clone, and base qualities are not available. Overall study outcomes, separate from this receptor: In validation, the model predicted ophthalmopathy progression with 70.59% sensitivity and roughly 78% specificity; roughly 11 predicted patients were CT-confirmed with GO in a median of roughly 6.8 months. Ophthalmopathy was separated from stable hyperthyroidism by the 13-signature model with more than 85% sensitivity and roughly 83% specificity in cross-validation and with 80%/75% in the test set. No statistical method was used to predetermine the sample size, and group allocation was not hidden from the investigators. Most expanded thyroid clonotypes with a frequency above 0.001 also appeared in blood, which suggests that blood repertoires may reflect the immune response in the thyroid.

The hyperthyroidism patients were 18 to 65 years old and newly diagnosed, with a disease duration of less than 2 months. Patients with other autoimmune diseases, uncontrolled infections, pregnancy or lactation were excluded. Diagnosis was based on clinical symptoms, serum thyroxine, TRAb, thyroid ultrasound and orbital computed tomography. Trizol reagent was used to extract the total RNA, and its quality was then checked on an Agilent 2100 Bioanalyzer. Sequencing was carried out using peripheral blood or thyroid tissue (not recorded which). This TCR came from an adult man with Graves' hyperthyroidism. The V gene is TRBV29-1 and the J gene is TRBJ2-5, and TRBD1 aligns with 8 junction nucleotides. This receptor carries the CDR3 CSVEGQGFETQYF. The DNA sequence is as follows: TGCAGCGTTGAAGGACAGGGGTTTGAGACCCAGTACTTC.